This TCR beta chain derives from a study of cytomegalovirus exposure and HLA in healthy donors. Study outcomes and limitations: Later analysis reportedly placed an Asian-associated ancestry cluster below the roughly 630-donor mean in N-insertions.

It was with 60 Vbeta and 13 Jbeta primers that the PCR ran. Profiled with immunoSEQ multiplex PCR; TCRdb holds only in-frame clones, not every one. This sample carries 120,000 or so clones, over 60% of them seen once, and the ten largest clones take about 1.5%. The CDR3 consists of 16 residues. Germline CDR1 and CDR2: MNHEY and SVGAGI. With regard to this clone: Its antigen is still unknown. The junction does not match germline at one end; this may be a read error.

This sequence joins TRBV6-5 and TRBJ2-1, with 7 bases fitting TRBD2. Specimen: PBMCs. The sequence was obtained from a man aged 18 to 29 in good health and CMV-seronegative. The CDR3 sequence is CARSYSGGSGYHEQFF. In DNA form, the CDR3 reads TGTGCCCGCAGTTACTCTGGCGGGAGCGGGTACCATGAGCAGTTCTTC.